This T cell receptor (beta chain) comes out of a study of T cells in women clearing cervical HPV infection. Looking at the study overall: Case blood drawn at lesion detection; control blood after infection cleared.

Remarks on this clone: What it binds is unknown. From the germline J gene comes the end of the CDR3, since the read stops 3 residues before it.

Generated by immunoSEQ multiplex PCR, the TCRdb table keeps only in-frame clones and is missing some. Its table lists about 19,000 clones. Study-level results: Richness differences could reflect unmeasured T-cell content per sample.

Germline-derived CDR1 and CDR2 are SGHNT and YYREEE (reference sequence). CDR3 length equals 15 residues. V trimming: 0 bases; J trimming: 3 bases; junction bases outside the gene matches: 6. The chain employs TRBV5-4 and TRBJ2-7; 7 nucleotides match TRBD1. The sample taken for sequencing was blood buffy coat. This receptor was identified in a woman between 18 and 69 years old with a cervical HPV16 infection that either progressed to CIN3+ or cleared (not recorded which). CDR3 bases read: TGTGCCAGCAGCTTGGGGGGACAGACCTTCTACGAG. Its translation: CASSLGGQTFYE. The full-length CDR3 reads as CASSLGGQTFYEQYF.